The clone carrying this TCR beta chain is labeled large. Here immunoSEQ multiplex PCR was the method, and the copy in TCRdb shows in-frame clones only, minus some. The top ten hold 25% to 40% of the sample, which has some 17,000 clones, 70% to 90% seen once. These data belong to a study of control samples from healthy donors and cancer patients. The CDR3 extends over 14 amino acids. V dropped 4 bases and J dropped 8 bases, with 15 bases sitting between them. From germline, CDR1 is SGHNT and CDR2 YYREEE (reference sequence). The V call is TRBV5-4, the J call TRBJ1-4; a weak D match, TRBD1 (6 bases). Material: PBMCs. This clonotype originated in a man in his sixties with head and neck cancer. The CDR3: CASSPWGAGEKLFF. The CDR3 coding sequence is TGTGCCAGCAGCCCCTGGGGGGCGGGAGAAAAACTGTTTTTT. Based on the CDR3 plus reference TRBV5-4 and TRBJ1-4, the full variable domain is ETGVTQSPTHLIKTRGQQVTLRCSSQSGHNTVSWYQQALGQGPQFIFQYYREEENGRGNFPPRFSGLQFPNYSSELNVNALELDDSALYLCASSPWGAGEKLFFGSGTQLSVL.